These 5 T cell receptor beta chains share one sample of origin, sequenced in a study of T cells in Graves' hyperthyroidism and ophthalmopathy. Amplified TCR beta CDR3 regions derived from RNA transcripts. Using the HTBI primer set, a first-round RT-PCR was run on the TCR CDR3. TCRdb passed the multiplex PCR reads through MiXCR, listing each CDR3 protein once. The profile shows a few hundred thousand distinct CDR3 sequences, roughly 14% of them singletons. Material: blood. The receptors come from a woman between 18 and 29 years old with Graves' hyperthyroidism.

At least ten counts were recorded for this clonotype. J is TRBJ1-1 and V is TRBV6-1; 11 positions agree with TRBD1. CDR3 length: 17 amino acids. In germline, CDR1 is MNHNS, CDR2 SASEGT. V trimming: 6 bases; J trimming: 4 bases; junction bases outside the gene matches: 13. The CDR3 DNA sequence: TGTGCCAGCAGGGGGGGACAGGGGGAATTATCGACCACTGAAGCTTTCTTT. As protein: CASRGGQGELSTTEAFF.

This clonotype was counted ten times or more. The V gene is TRBV10-3, the J gene TRBJ2-7; D unclear. Trimming left V 0 bases short and J 5 bases short, with 17 bases between. CDR1 is ENHRY, CDR2 SYGVKD, per germline. The CDR3 consists of 16 residues. The CDR3 DNA reads TGTGCCATCAGTGAGTCGGGTGGGGTAGTAATAAACGAGCAGTACGTC. Amino acid sequence: CAISESGGVVINEQYV.

In its sample, this clonotype was seen a few times. V usage is TRBV3-1 and J usage is TRBJ2-2; no definite D call. The CDR3 runs to 16 residues. Germline CDR1 reads LGHDT; CDR2 reads YNNKEL (reference sequence). V lost 1 base and J lost 3, with 12 bases in between. The CDR3 loop reads CASSQGWVADTGELFF. Written as DNA, the CDR3 is TGTGCCAGCAGCCAAGGTTGGGTTGCGGACACCGGGGAGCTGTTTTTT.

This clonotype was found many times. J is TRBJ2-7 and V is TRBV2, with 7 bases identical to TRBD2. The CDR3 runs 15 residues. Germline V CDR1 and CDR2: SNHLY, FYNNEI. The trim removed 2 bases at V and 6 bases at J, leaving 10 bases unmatched. CDR3 in amino acids: CASSERSRLAREQYV. The CDR3, as DNA: TGTGCCAGCAGTGAAAGGTCCAGACTAGCCCGCGAGCAGTACGTC.

There are many counts of this clonotype. V and J are TRBV18 and TRBJ2-5; D is ambiguous. The CDR3 has 14 amino acids. The V end was cut by 2 bases, the J end by 0 bases, with 7 bases between. Germline lookup yields CDR1 KGHSH and CDR2 LQKENI. DNA for the CDR3: TGTGCCAGCTCACCAGGCCCTAACCAAGAGACCCAGTACTTC. It specifies CASSPGPNQETQYF. The full variable domain, with the rest looked up from reference TRBV18 and TRBJ2-5, is NAGVMQNPRHLVRRRGQEARLRCSPMKGHSHVYWYRQLPEEGLKFMVYLQKENIIDESGMPKERFSAEFPKEGPSILRIQQVVRGDSAAYFCASSPGPNQETQYFGPGTRLLVL.